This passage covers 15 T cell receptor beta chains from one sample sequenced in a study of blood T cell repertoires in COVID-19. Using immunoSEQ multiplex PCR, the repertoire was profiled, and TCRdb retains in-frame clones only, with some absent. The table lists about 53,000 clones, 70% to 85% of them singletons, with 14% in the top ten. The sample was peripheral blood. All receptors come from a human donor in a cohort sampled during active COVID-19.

In DNA form, the CDR3 reads TGTGCCAGCAGTTACTCACAGGGGGGGTATGGCTACACCTTC. Its protein product is CASSYSQGGYGYTF. The gene calls are TRBV6-5 and TRBJ1-2, with 8 bases aligning to TRBD1. Looked up from germline, CDR1 is MNHEY and CDR2 is SVGAGI. The CDR3 covers 14 residues. Unmatched junction bases numbered 2, after V lost 0 bases and J lost 5 bases.

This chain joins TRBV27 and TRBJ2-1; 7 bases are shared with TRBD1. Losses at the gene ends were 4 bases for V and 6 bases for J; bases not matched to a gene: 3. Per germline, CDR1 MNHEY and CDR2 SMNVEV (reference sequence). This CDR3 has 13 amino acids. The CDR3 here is CASSYYRGNEQFF. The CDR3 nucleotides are TGTGCCAGCAGTTATTACAGGGGCAATGAGCAGTTCTTC.

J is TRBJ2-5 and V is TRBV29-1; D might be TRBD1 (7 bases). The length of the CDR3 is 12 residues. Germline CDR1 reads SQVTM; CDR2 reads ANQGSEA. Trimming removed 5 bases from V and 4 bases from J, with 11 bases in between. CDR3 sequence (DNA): TGCAGCGTTATCCAGGGGGGAGAGACCCAGTACTTC. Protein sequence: CSVIQGGETQYF.

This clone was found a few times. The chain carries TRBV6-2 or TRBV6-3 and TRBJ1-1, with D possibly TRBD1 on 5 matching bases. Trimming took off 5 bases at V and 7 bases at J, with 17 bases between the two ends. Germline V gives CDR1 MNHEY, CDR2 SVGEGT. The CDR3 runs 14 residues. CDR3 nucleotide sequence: TGTGCCAGCAGTGACCGGTGGGCGGGGGATGAAGCTTTCTTT. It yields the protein CASSDRWAGDEAFF.

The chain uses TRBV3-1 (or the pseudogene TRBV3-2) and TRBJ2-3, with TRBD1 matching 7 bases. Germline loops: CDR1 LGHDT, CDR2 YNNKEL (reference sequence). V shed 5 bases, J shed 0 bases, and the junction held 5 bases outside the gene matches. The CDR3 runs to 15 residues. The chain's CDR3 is CASSYDRVSTDTQYF. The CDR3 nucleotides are TGTGCCAGCAGCTACGACAGGGTCAGCACAGATACGCAGTATTTT.

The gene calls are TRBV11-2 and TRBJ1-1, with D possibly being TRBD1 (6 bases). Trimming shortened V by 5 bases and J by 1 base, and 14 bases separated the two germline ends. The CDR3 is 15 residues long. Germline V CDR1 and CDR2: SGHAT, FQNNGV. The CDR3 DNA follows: TGTGCCAGCAGCCCCCAACAGGGATCGAACACTGAAGCTTTCTTT. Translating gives CASSPQQGSNTEAFF. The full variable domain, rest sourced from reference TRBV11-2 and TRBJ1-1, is EAGVAQSPRYKIIEKRQSVAFWCNPISGHATLYWYQQILGQGPKLLIQFQNNGVVDDSQLPKDRFSAERLKGVDSTLKIQPAKLEDSAVYLCASSPQQGSNTEAFFGQGTRLTVV.

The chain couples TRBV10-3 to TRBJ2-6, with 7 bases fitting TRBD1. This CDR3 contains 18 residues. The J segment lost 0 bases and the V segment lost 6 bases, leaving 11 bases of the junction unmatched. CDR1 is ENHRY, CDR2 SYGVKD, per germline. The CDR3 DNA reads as TGTGCCATCAGCCTCCGGGACAGCTCTTTCTCTGGGGCCAACGTCCTGACTTTC. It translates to CAISLRDSSFSGANVLTF.

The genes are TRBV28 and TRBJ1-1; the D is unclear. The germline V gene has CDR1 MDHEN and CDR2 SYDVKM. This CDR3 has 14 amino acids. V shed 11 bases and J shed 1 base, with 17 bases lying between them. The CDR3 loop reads CAPPRSTGNTEAFF. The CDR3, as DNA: TGTGCCCCCCCTCGGTCGACTGGGAACACTGAAGCTTTCTTT.

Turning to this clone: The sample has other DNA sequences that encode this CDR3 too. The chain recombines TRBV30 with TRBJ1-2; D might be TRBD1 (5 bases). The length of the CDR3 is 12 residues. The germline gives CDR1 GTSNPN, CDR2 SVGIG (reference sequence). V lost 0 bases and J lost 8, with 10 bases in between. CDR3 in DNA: TGTGCCTGGAGTGTAGGGGAGGGGGGCTACACCTTC. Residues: CAWSVGEGGYTF.

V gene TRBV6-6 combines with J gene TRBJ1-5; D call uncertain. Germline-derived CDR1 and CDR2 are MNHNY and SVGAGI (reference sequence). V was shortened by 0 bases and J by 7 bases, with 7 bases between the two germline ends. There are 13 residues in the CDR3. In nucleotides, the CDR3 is TGTGCCAGCAGTTACTCGCCGGGACAGCCCCAGCATTTT. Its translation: CASSYSPGQPQHF.

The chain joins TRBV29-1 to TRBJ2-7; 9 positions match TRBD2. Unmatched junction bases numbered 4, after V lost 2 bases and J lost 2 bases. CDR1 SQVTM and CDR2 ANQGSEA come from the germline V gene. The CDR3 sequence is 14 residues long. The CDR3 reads CSVELTSGPYEQYF. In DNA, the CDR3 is TGCAGCGTTGAACTGACTAGCGGCCCCTACGAGCAGTACTTC.

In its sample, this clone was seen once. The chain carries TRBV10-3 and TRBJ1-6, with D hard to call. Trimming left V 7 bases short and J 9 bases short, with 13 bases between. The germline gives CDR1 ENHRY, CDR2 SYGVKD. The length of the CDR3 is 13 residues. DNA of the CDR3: TGTGCCATCAATGCCGATGAGGGTTCACCCCTCCACTTT. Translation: CAINADEGSPLHF.

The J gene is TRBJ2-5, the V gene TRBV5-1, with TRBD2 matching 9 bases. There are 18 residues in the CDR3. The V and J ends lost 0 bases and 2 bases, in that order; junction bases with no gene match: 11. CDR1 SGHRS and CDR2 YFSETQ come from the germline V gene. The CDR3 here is CASSLAHQREVDQETQYF. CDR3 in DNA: TGCGCCAGCAGCTTGGCCCACCAGCGGGAGGTCGATCAAGAGACCCAGTACTTC.

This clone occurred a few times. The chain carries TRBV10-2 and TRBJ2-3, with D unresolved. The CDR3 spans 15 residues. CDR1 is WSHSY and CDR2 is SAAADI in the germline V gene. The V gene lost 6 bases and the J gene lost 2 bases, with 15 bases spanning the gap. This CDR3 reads CASSLQRPPTDTQYF. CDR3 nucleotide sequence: TGCGCCAGCAGCCTCCAGCGCCCTCCCACAGATACGCAGTATTTT.

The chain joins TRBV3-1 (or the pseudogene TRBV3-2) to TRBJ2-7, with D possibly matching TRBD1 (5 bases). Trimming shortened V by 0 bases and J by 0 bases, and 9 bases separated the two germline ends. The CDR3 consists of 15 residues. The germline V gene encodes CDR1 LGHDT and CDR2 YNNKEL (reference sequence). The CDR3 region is CASSQESQGSYEQYF. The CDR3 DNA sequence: TGTGCCAGCAGCCAAGAGTCGCAGGGCTCCTACGAGCAGTACTTC.